This passage covers 15 T cell receptor beta chains from one sample sequenced in a study of T cell changes during pregnancy in multiple sclerosis. The repertoire was sequenced with immunoSEQ multiplex PCR; TCRdb's copy has only in-frame clones and lacks some. The sample yields about 97,000 clones, just over 90% seen once. The sample here was peripheral blood, taken in the second trimester of pregnancy. The receptors here all came from a female donor in good health, enrolled as a control in a pregnancy study.

The chain uses TRBV7-8 and TRBJ1-1, with D unclear. The CDR3 contains 15 residues. Per germline, CDR1 SGHVS and CDR2 FQNEAQ. V lost 1 base, J lost 6 bases, and 15 bases lay in between. CDR3: CASSLGPAGKPEAFF. The CDR3, as DNA: TGTGCCAGCAGCTTAGGGCCCGCGGGCAAGCCTGAAGCTTTCTTT.

This CDR3 reads CASSGIPEDTEAFF. CDR3 DNA: TGTGCCAGCAGTGGTATACCTGAGGACACTGAAGCTTTCTTT. J is TRBJ1-1 and V is TRBV6-1; no reliable D call. The CDR3 consists of 14 residues. Germline-derived CDR1 and CDR2 are MNHNS and SASEGT. V was shortened by 4 bases and J by 3 bases, with 12 bases between the two germline ends.

The chain combines TRBV2 with TRBJ1-1, with a tentative D call TRBD1 (6 bases). Germline CDR1 reads SNHLY; CDR2 reads FYNNEI. The CDR3 loop spans 14 amino acids. Trimming pared 9 bases from V and 5 bases from J, leaving 19 bases between. The CDR3 DNA is TGTGCCAGAGAAGGGGGAGTACAGGGAACTGAAGCTTTCTTT. It specifies CAREGGVQGTEAFF.

The V gene is TRBV5-1, the J gene TRBJ1-1, with 7 bases lining up with TRBD1. From germline, CDR1 is SGHRS and CDR2 YFSETQ. V was pared by 4 bases and J by 4 bases, with 13 bases of the junction left unmatched. The CDR3 extends over 16 amino acids. The CDR3 region is CASSVGRTGMVTEAFF. As DNA, the CDR3 is TGCGCCAGCAGCGTAGGAAGGACAGGTATGGTCACTGAAGCTTTCTTT.

The chain links TRBV2 to TRBJ1-2; no reliable D call. The CDR3 is 13 amino acids. In germline, CDR1 is SNHLY, CDR2 FYNNEI. Between the trimmed V and J ends, which lost 0 bases and 5 bases, there was a span of 7 bases. This CDR3 is CASSEATAYGYTF. The CDR3 DNA reads as TGTGCCAGCAGTGAAGCTACAGCATATGGCTACACCTTC.

The CDR3: CASRDRTASYEQYF. Written as DNA, the CDR3 is TGTGCCAGTAGAGACAGGACGGCCTCCTACGAGCAGTACTTC. This sequence joins TRBV19 and TRBJ2-7; D perhaps matches TRBD1 (6 bases). Trimming took 6 bases from V and 0 from J, leaving 12 bases between them. CDR3 length equals 14 residues. The germline V gene has CDR1 LNHDA and CDR2 SQIVND (reference sequence).

This sequence joins TRBV6-1 and TRBJ2-1; possible D gene TRBD1, 5 bases. Per germline, CDR1 MNHNS and CDR2 SASEGT. The CDR3 has 14 amino acids. V shed 2 bases and J shed 3 bases, with 8 bases lying between them. CDR3 residues: CASSERGSYNEQFF. DNA of the CDR3: TGTGCCAGCAGTGAAAGGGGCAGCTACAATGAGCAGTTCTTC.

The chain combines TRBV7-2 with TRBJ2-7; D perhaps matches TRBD1 (5 bases). Looked up from germline, CDR1 is SGHTA and CDR2 is FQGNSA. V lost 5 bases and J lost 5, with 22 bases in between. The CDR3 is 16 residues long. The CDR3 region has the DNA TGTGCCAGCAGCCTCCTCCGCAGGGTTTTATGGGACGAGCAGTACTTC. Amino acids: CASSLLRRVLWDEQYF.

The chain joins TRBV10-3 to TRBJ2-5; 7 bases fit TRBD2. The germline CDR1 and CDR2 sequences are ENHRY and SYGVKD. Trimming cost V 8 bases and J 5 bases; bases outside gene matches: 5. The CDR3 has 12 amino acids. This CDR3 reads CAIRGVEETQYF. The DNA of the CDR3 is TGTGCCATCCGGGGGGTCGAGGAGACCCAGTACTTC.

The chain carries TRBV4-3 and TRBJ1-6; 7 nucleotides line up with TRBD1. The germline CDR1 and CDR2 sequences are LGHNA and YSLEER. J gave up 1 base and V 1 base, and 7 bases lay outside the gene matches. The CDR3 is 18 amino acids. In nucleotides, the CDR3 is TGCGCCAGCAGCCAAGTCAGGGCAGGGGGATCCTATAATTCACCCCTCCACTTT. It codes for CASSQVRAGGSYNSPLHF.

The J gene is TRBJ1-1, the V gene TRBV14; possibly TRBD1 for D (5 bases). Germline V gene lookup returns CDR1 SGHDN and CDR2 FVKESK. CDR3 size: 15 residues. V lost 1 base to trimming and J lost 4 bases, with 13 bases between them. The CDR3 sequence is CASSQGSGRPTEAFF. Here the CDR3 DNA reads TGTGCCAGCAGCCAAGGCTCAGGGCGCCCCACTGAAGCTTTCTTT.

This clone was seen a handful of times. The chain links TRBV19 to TRBJ2-2; 7 bases match TRBD1. V lost 5 bases and J lost 0; bases outside the gene matches: 6. The CDR3 totals 16 residues. Germline V gene sequence: CDR1 LNHDA, CDR2 SQIVND (reference sequence). The CDR3 loop is CASSSRTGPNTGELFF. CDR3 sequence (DNA): TGTGCCAGTAGTTCCCGGACAGGCCCGAACACCGGGGAGCTGTTTTTT.

This clone has only a few counts. V is TRBV25-1 and J is TRBJ1-4, with D unresolved. In germline, CDR1 is MGHDK, CDR2 SYGVNS. CDR3 length: 12 residues. The ends were cut back, 4 bases at V and 8 bases at J, with 8 bases in the middle. CDR3 amino acids: CASSGRREKLFF. In DNA form, the CDR3 reads TGTGCCAGCAGTGGCAGGAGGGAAAAACTGTTTTTT.

This chain uses TRBV5-1 with TRBJ2-7, with D uncertain. The CDR3 spans 18 residues. Trimming removed 4 bases at V and 2 bases at J, with 25 bases between. Germline-derived CDR1 and CDR2 are SGHRS and YFSETQ. The chain's CDR3 is CASSLGTVPPFPPYEQYF. CDR3 sequence (DNA): TGCGCCAGCAGCCTCGGTACGGTTCCCCCTTTTCCGCCCTACGAGCAGTACTTC.

This sequence joins TRBV21-1 and TRBJ2-2; no check of the table's D call, TRBD1, against the DNA was made. TRBV21-1 is annotated as a pseudogene. The CDR3 extends over 14 amino acids. The CDR3 bases are TGTGCCAGCGACCGACAGGCGAACACCGGGGAGCTGTTTTTT. This translates into CASDRQANTGELFF.